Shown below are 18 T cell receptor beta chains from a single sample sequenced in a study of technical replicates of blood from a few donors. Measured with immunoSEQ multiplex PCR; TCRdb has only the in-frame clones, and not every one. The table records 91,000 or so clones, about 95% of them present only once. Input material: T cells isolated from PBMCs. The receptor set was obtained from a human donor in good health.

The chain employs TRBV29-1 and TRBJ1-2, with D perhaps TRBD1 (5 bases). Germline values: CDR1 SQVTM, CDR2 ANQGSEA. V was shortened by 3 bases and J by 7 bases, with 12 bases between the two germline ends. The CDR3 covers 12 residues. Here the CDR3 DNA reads TGCAGCGTTGACAGGCAGGGTCGTGGCTACACCTTC. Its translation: CSVDRQGRGYTF. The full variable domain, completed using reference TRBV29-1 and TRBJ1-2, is SAVISQKPSRDICQRGTSLTIQCQVDSQVTMMFWYRQQPGQSLTLIATANQGSEATYESGFVIDKFPISRPNLTFSTLTVSNMSPEDSSIYLCSVDRQGRGYTFGSGTRLTVV.

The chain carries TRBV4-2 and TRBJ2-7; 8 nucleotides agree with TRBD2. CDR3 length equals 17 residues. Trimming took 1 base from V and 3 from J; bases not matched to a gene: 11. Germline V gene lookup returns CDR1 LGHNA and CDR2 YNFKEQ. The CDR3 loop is CASSQASRGRGDYEQYF. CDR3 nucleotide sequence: TGTGCCAGCAGCCAAGCCTCGCGAGGGCGGGGGGACTACGAGCAGTACTTC.

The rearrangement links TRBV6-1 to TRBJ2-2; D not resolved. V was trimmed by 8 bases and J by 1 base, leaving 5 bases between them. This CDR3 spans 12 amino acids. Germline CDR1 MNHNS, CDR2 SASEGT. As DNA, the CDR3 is TGTGCCAGCGTCAAGAACACCGGGGAGCTGTTTTTT. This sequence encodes CASVKNTGELFF.

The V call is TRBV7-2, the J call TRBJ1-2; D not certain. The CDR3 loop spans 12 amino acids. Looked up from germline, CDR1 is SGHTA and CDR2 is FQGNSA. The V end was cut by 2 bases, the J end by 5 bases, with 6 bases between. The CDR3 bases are TGTGCCAGCAGCTTACGGGAATATGGCTACACCTTC. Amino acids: CASSLREYGYTF.

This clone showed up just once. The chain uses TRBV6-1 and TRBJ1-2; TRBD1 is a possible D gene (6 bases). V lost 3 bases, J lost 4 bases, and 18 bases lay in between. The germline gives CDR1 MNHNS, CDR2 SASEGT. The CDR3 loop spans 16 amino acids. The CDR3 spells CASSDRSGGASYGYTF. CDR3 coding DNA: TGTGCCAGCAGTGACCGGTCGGGGGGGGCCTCCTATGGCTACACCTTC.

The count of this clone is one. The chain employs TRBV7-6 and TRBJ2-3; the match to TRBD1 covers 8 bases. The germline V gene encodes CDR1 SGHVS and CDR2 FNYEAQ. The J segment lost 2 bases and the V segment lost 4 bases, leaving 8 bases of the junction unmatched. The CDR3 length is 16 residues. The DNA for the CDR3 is TGTGCCAGCAGCTCCCGACAGGGGCCAAACACAGATACGCAGTATTTT. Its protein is CASSSRQGPNTDTQYF.

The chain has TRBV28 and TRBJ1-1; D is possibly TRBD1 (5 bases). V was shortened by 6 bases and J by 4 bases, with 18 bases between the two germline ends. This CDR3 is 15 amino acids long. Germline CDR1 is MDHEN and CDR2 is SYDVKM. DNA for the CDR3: TGTGCCAGCAGAGAACCCAGGGTATTTGGCACTGAAGCTTTCTTT. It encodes CASREPRVFGTEAFF.

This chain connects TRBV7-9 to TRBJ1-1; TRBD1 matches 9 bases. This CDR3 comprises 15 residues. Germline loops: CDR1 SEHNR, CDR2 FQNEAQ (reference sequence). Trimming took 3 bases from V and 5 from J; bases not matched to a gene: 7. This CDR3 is CASSFETGQGTEAFF. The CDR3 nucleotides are TGTGCCAGCAGCTTTGAGACCGGACAGGGGACTGAAGCTTTCTTT. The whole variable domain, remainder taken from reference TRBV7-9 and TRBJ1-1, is DTGVSQNPRHKITKRGQNVTFRCDPISEHNRLYWYRQTLGQGPEFLTYFQNEAQLEKSRLLSDRFSAERPKGSFSTLEIQRTEQGDSAMYLCASSFETGQGTEAFFGQGTRLTVV.

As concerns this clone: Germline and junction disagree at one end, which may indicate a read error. The CDR3 region is CTSRQGVHGYTF. CDR3 in DNA: TGCACCAGCCGACAGGGCGTGCATGGCTACACCTTC. The gene calls are TRBV5-1 and TRBJ1-2; 7 nucleotides agree with TRBD1. The germline V gene encodes CDR1 SGHRS and CDR2 YFSETQ. This CDR3 is built from 12 residues.

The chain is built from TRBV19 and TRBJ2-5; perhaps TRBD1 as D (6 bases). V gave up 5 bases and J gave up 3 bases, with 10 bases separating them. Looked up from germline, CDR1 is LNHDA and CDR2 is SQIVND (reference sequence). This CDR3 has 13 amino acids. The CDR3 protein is CASSEGGEETQYF. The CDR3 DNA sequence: TGTGCCAGTAGTGAAGGGGGAGAAGAGACCCAGTACTTC.

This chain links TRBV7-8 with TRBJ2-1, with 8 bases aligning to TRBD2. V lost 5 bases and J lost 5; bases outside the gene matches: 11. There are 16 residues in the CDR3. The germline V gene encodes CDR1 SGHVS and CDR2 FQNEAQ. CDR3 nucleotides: TGTGCCAGCAGCCCGATAAGCGGGAGAGGGAACAATGAGCAGTTCTTC. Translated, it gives CASSPISGRGNNEQFF. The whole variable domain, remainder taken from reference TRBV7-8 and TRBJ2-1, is GAGVSQSPRYKVAKRGQDVALRCDPISGHVSLFWYQQALGQGPEFLTYFQNEAQLDKSGLPSDRFFAERPEGSVSTLKIQRTQQEDSAVYLCASSPISGRGNNEQFFGPGTRLTVL.

This chain's CDR3 is CASSQDRGPAEAFF. As DNA, the CDR3 is TGTGCCAGCAGCCAAGACAGGGGGCCCGCTGAAGCTTTCTTT. V gene TRBV6-5 combines with J gene TRBJ1-1; the match to TRBD1 covers 10 bases. The CDR3 contains 14 residues. Germline values: CDR1 MNHEY, CDR2 SVGAGI. The junction had 7 bases not matched to a gene; V was cut back by 6 bases and J by 6 bases.

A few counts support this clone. This CDR3 reads CASSPLGTGLNTEAFF. Written as DNA, the CDR3 is TGTGCCAGCAGTCCGCTAGGGACAGGTTTGAACACTGAAGCTTTCTTT. This sequence joins TRBV27 and TRBJ1-1, with 8 nucleotides matching TRBD1. The germline V gene encodes CDR1 MNHEY and CDR2 SMNVEV (reference sequence). V trimming: 5 bases; J trimming: 0 bases; junction bases outside the gene matches: 8. The CDR3 covers 16 residues.

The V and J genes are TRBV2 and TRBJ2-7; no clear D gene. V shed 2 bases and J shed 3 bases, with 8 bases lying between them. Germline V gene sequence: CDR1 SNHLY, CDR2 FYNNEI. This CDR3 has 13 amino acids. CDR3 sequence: CASSELPGYEQYF. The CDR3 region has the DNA TGTGCCAGCAGTGAACTCCCGGGCTACGAGCAGTACTTC.

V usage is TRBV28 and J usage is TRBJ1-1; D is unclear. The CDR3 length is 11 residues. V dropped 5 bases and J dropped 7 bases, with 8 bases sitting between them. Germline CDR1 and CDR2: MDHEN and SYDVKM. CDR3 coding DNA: TGTGCCAGCAGTGCTCGGGGTGAAGCTTTCTTT. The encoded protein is CASSARGEAFF.

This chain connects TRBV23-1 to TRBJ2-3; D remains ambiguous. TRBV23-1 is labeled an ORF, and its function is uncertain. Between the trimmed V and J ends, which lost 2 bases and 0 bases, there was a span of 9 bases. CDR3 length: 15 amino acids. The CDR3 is CASSQRGSSTDTQYF. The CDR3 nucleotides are TGCGCCAGCAGTCAAAGAGGCTCTAGCACAGATACGCAGTATTTT.

The CDR3 nucleotides are TGTGCCAGCAGCCGGACAGGCGGCCGTGCGGCTTTCTTT. Its translation is CASSRTGGRAAFF. The chain combines TRBV7-2 with TRBJ1-1, with 7 bases lining up with TRBD1. This CDR3 has 13 amino acids. Germline lookup yields CDR1 SGHTA and CDR2 FQGNSA. Unmatched junction bases numbered 11, after V lost 5 bases and J lost 11 bases.

The CDR3 protein is CASSYLTSTGELFF. CDR3 DNA: TGTGCCAGCAGTTACCTAACTAGTACCGGGGAGCTGTTTTTT. The V and J genes are TRBV6-5 and TRBJ2-2, with D maybe TRBD2 (5 bases). Germline V CDR1 and CDR2: MNHEY, SVGAGI. The CDR3 has 14 amino acids. V dropped 2 bases and J dropped 5 bases, with 9 bases sitting between them.